This is a list of T cell receptor beta chains from one sample in a study of shared clonotypes between healthy human individuals. TCRdb keeps only in-frame clones here, not all; method: immunoSEQ multiplex PCR. The profile shows more than 900,000 clones, roughly 74% of them singletons. Sequenced sample: memory CD4+ T cells from PBMCs. All receptors derive from a man aged 18 to 35 in good health. Some clones in this sample may be carry-over from other donors' samples. Each CDR3 is given with its conserved first and last residue. The D gene is left open where the match is weak. Part of the rows lack a size; the others show once, few, many or a class for expanded clones.

D gene: TRBD1; clone size: many; J gene: TRBJ2-7; CDR3 length: 14; V gene: TRBV30; CDR3 DNA: TGTGCCTGGGGGCCGGGACAGGCCCCCTACGAGCAGTACTTC; CDR3 protein: CAWGPGQAPYEQYF
D gene: -; clone size: -; J gene: TRBJ2-1; CDR3 length: 13; V gene: TRBV6-5; CDR3 DNA: TGTGCCAGCAGTTTCAACAGGGGAGGTGAGCAGTTCTTC; CDR3 protein: CASSFNRGGEQFF
D gene: -; clone size: -; J gene: TRBJ2-3; CDR3 length: 15; V gene: TRBV7-2; CDR3 DNA: TGTGCCAGCAGCCCGGGGGAGGTCCGCACAGATACGCAGTATTTT; CDR3 protein: CASSPGEVRTDTQYF
D gene: TRBD2; clone size: once; J gene: TRBJ2-1; CDR3 length: 15; V gene: TRBV4-2; CDR3 DNA: TGTGCCAGCAGCCAAGTGGGCGGGGGCTACAATGAGCAGTTCTTC; CDR3 protein: CASSQVGGGYNEQFF
D gene: -; clone size: -; J gene: TRBJ1-5; CDR3 length: 17; V gene: TRBV4-2; CDR3 DNA: TGTGCCAGCAGCCAAGATCTCGTCAGGGGAGGGGATCAGCCCCAGCATTTT; CDR3 protein: CASSQDLVRGGDQPQHF
D gene: TRBD2; clone size: many; J gene: TRBJ2-7; CDR3 length: 15; V gene: TRBV5-1; CDR3 DNA: TGCGCCAGCAGCCAAATAGCGGGAGGAACCTACGAGCAGTACTTC; CDR3 protein: CASSQIAGGTYEQYF
D gene: -; clone size: -; J gene: TRBJ2-7; CDR3 length: 15; V gene: TRBV28; CDR3 DNA: TGTGCCAGCAGTTTCCACAGGGTCAGCTCCTACGAGCAGTACTTC; CDR3 protein: CASSFHRVSSYEQYF
D gene: TRBD1; clone size: -; J gene: TRBJ1-4; CDR3 length: 12; V gene: TRBV6-8; CDR3 DNA: TGTGCCAGCAGGGGACAGGATGAAAAACTGTTTTTT; CDR3 protein: CASRGQDEKLFF
D gene: TRBD1; clone size: once; J gene: TRBJ2-1; CDR3 length: 17; V gene: TRBV7-8; CDR3 DNA: TGTGCCAGCAGCTCGGCACTCGGGACAGCGAAAAACAATGAGCAGTTCTTC; CDR3 protein: CASSSALGTAKNNEQFF
D gene: -; clone size: -; J gene: TRBJ2-3; CDR3 length: 13; V gene: TRBV7-9; CDR3 DNA: TGTGCCAGCAGCTTAGGGTCGGCAGATACGCAGTATTTT; CDR3 protein: CASSLGSADTQYF
D gene: -; clone size: -; J gene: TRBJ1-5; CDR3 length: 16; V gene: TRBV27; CDR3 DNA: TGTGCCAGCAGTCCCTCCGATCGGGGGAGCAATCAGCCCCAGCATTTT; CDR3 protein: CASSPSDRGSNQPQHF
D gene: -; clone size: -; J gene: TRBJ2-5; CDR3 length: 13; V gene: TRBV7-2; CDR3 DNA: TGTGCCAGCAGCTTAGTGGGAAGGGAGACCCAGTACTTC; CDR3 protein: CASSLVGRETQYF
D gene: -; clone size: few; J gene: TRBJ1-2; CDR3 length: 14; V gene: TRBV7-8; CDR3 DNA: TGTGCCAGCAGCTTAGCCGAGTGGCAGGATGGCTACACCTTC; CDR3 protein: CASSLAEWQDGYTF
D gene: -; clone size: few; J gene: TRBJ2-4; CDR3 length: 21; V gene: TRBV2; CDR3 DNA: TGTGCCAGCAGAGGTGGCAGGGAGAGTTCCCGGGGCGTAATAGCCAAAAACATTCAGTACTTC; CDR3 protein: CASRGGRESSRGVIAKNIQYF
D gene: TRBD2; clone size: -; J gene: TRBJ2-1; CDR3 length: 16; V gene: TRBV10-3; CDR3 DNA: TGTGCCATCAGTGAGCGAGGCGGGAGTAATCGCAATGAGCAGTTCTTC; CDR3 protein: CAISERGGSNRNEQFF
D gene: -; clone size: -; J gene: TRBJ2-1; CDR3 length: 17; V gene: TRBV10-3; CDR3 DNA: TGTGCCATCAGTGGGTTTAGCGGATACGGACCCTACAATGAGCAGTTCTTC; CDR3 protein: CAISGFSGYGPYNEQFF
D gene: TRBD2; clone size: -; J gene: TRBJ2-2; CDR3 length: 15; V gene: TRBV5-1; CDR3 DNA: TGCGCCAGCAGTTTTTCTAGCGGGAGTACCGGGGAGCTGTTTTTT; CDR3 protein: CASSFSSGSTGELFF
D gene: -; clone size: -; J gene: TRBJ2-7; CDR3 length: 15; V gene: TRBV29-1; CDR3 DNA: TGCAGCGTTGAGGGGTTTGCCCATTCCTCCTACGAGCAGTACTTC; CDR3 protein: CSVEGFAHSSYEQYF
D gene: -; clone size: few; J gene: TRBJ1-2; CDR3 length: 16; V gene: TRBV19; CDR3 DNA: TGTGCCAGTAGTATTTACGGGGCATCCACTAACTATGGCTACACCTTC; CDR3 protein: CASSIYGASTNYGYTF
D gene: -; clone size: -; J gene: TRBJ2-2; CDR3 length: 13; V gene: TRBV2; CDR3 DNA: TGTGCCAGCAAAAAGGAGAACACCGGGGAGCTGTTTTTT; CDR3 protein: CASKKENTGELFF
D gene: TRBD2; clone size: -; J gene: TRBJ2-1; CDR3 length: 16; V gene: TRBV5-4; CDR3 DNA: TGTGCCAGCATGCCTTTTGGGACTAGCGGGAGTTATGAGCAGTTCTTC; CDR3 protein: CASMPFGTSGSYEQFF
D gene: -; clone size: -; J gene: TRBJ1-5; CDR3 length: 14; V gene: TRBV15; CDR3 DNA: TGTGCCACCAGCAGGGATGGATTGGGTCAGCCCCAGCATTTT; CDR3 protein: CATSRDGLGQPQHF
D gene: -; clone size: -; J gene: TRBJ2-5; CDR3 length: 15; V gene: TRBV4-2; CDR3 DNA: TGTGCCAGCAGCCAAGAAGCTGGCAGGCGAGAGACCCAGTACTTC; CDR3 protein: CASSQEAGRRETQYF
D gene: -; clone size: -; J gene: TRBJ2-5; CDR3 length: 15; V gene: TRBV4-1; CDR3 DNA: TGCGCCAGCAGCCGCGAACCTGGGTACCAAGAGACCCAGTACTTC; CDR3 protein: CASSREPGYQETQYF
D gene: -; clone size: -; J gene: TRBJ1-5; CDR3 length: 13; V gene: TRBV5-6; CDR3 DNA: TGTGCCAGCAGCTTGGAGGGTGGACAGCCCCAGCATTTT; CDR3 protein: CASSLEGGQPQHF
D gene: TRBD1; clone size: -; J gene: TRBJ2-7; CDR3 length: 13; V gene: TRBV5-1; CDR3 DNA: TGCGCCAGCAGCGGGACAGGGCTCTACGAGCAGTACTTC; CDR3 protein: CASSGTGLYEQYF
D gene: -; clone size: -; J gene: TRBJ2-7; CDR3 length: 16; V gene: TRBV27; CDR3 DNA: TGTGCCAGCAGTCAAAAGCCACTAGTGTCGGTCTACGAGCAGTACTTC; CDR3 protein: CASSQKPLVSVYEQYF
D gene: -; clone size: -; J gene: TRBJ2-7; CDR3 length: 14; V gene: TRBV28; CDR3 DNA: TGTGCCAGCAGCGATACGACACCTCGCTACGAGCAGTACTTC; CDR3 protein: CASSDTTPRYEQYF
D gene: TRBD1; clone size: -; J gene: TRBJ1-4; CDR3 length: 16; V gene: TRBV6-5; CDR3 DNA: TGTGCCAGCAGTTTCGAAAGGACAGGGCAAAATGAAAAACTGTTTTTT; CDR3 protein: CASSFERTGQNEKLFF
D gene: -; clone size: -; J gene: TRBJ1-1; CDR3 length: 18; V gene: TRBV30; CDR3 DNA: TGTGCCTGGAGTGTTCCTCGGGCCAGTTGGGGGGGGAACACTGAAGCTTTCTTT; CDR3 protein: CAWSVPRASWGGNTEAFF
D gene: -; clone size: -; J gene: TRBJ2-7; CDR3 length: 14; V gene: TRBV19; CDR3 DNA: TGTGCCAGTAGCCAGGGTGTGAGGTCCTACGAGCAGTACTTC; CDR3 protein: CASSQGVRSYEQYF
D gene: TRBD1; clone size: -; J gene: TRBJ1-1; CDR3 length: 16; V gene: TRBV5-6; CDR3 DNA: TGTGCCAGCAGCTCGACAGGGTTCTCGCGGGACACTGAAGCTTTCTTT; CDR3 protein: CASSSTGFSRDTEAFF
D gene: -; clone size: -; J gene: TRBJ1-2; CDR3 length: 11; V gene: TRBV28; CDR3 DNA: TGTGCCAGCAGGGCAGCCTATGGCTACACCTTC; CDR3 protein: CASRAAYGYTF
D gene: -; clone size: -; J gene: TRBJ2-5; CDR3 length: 16; V gene: TRBV5-1; CDR3 DNA: TGCGCCAGCAGTCAAGGACAGCACGCGCGGCAAGAGACCCAGTACTTC; CDR3 protein: CASSQGQHARQETQYF
D gene: -; clone size: -; J gene: TRBJ1-5; CDR3 length: 14; V gene: TRBV5-1; CDR3 DNA: TGCGCCAGCAGCTTGGATGGGGGCAATCAGCCCCAGCATTTT; CDR3 protein: CASSLDGGNQPQHF
D gene: TRBD2; clone size: once; J gene: TRBJ2-5; CDR3 length: 14; V gene: TRBV5-1; CDR3 DNA: TGCGCCAGCAGCTCTAGCGGGAGGAGGGAGACCCAGTACTTC; CDR3 protein: CASSSSGRRETQYF
D gene: -; clone size: once; J gene: TRBJ1-1; CDR3 length: 15; V gene: TRBV11-2; CDR3 DNA: TGTGCCAGCAGCTTCGGTGCAGGGGCTTACACTGAAGCTTTCTTT; CDR3 protein: CASSFGAGAYTEAFF
D gene: TRBD1; clone size: -; J gene: TRBJ2-7; CDR3 length: 15; V gene: TRBV10-3; CDR3 DNA: TGTGCCATCAGACTCCGGGACAGCAGCTCCTACGAGCAGTACTTC; CDR3 protein: CAIRLRDSSSYEQYF
D gene: -; clone size: few; J gene: TRBJ1-2; CDR3 length: 14; V gene: TRBV6-4; CDR3 DNA: TGTGCCACCCGGCCAAGCGCATCCAACTATGGCTACACCTTC; CDR3 protein: CATRPSASNYGYTF
D gene: -; clone size: -; J gene: TRBJ1-1; CDR3 length: 16; V gene: TRBV11-2; CDR3 DNA: TGTGCCAGCAGCTTAGTTCGCCTGCAATCGAACACTGAAGCTTTCTTT; CDR3 protein: CASSLVRLQSNTEAFF
D gene: TRBD1; clone size: once; J gene: TRBJ2-7; CDR3 length: 16; V gene: TRBV18; CDR3 DNA: TGTGCCAGCTCACTTACTTTACCTGGGACAGGGGTCCAGCAGTACTTC; CDR3 protein: CASSLTLPGTGVQQYF
D gene: -; clone size: few; J gene: TRBJ2-7; CDR3 length: 14; V gene: TRBV6-6; CDR3 DNA: TGTGCCAGCAGTGCCCAACTAGATTACAAAGAGCAGTACTTC; CDR3 protein: CASSAQLDYKEQYF
D gene: TRBD2; clone size: -; J gene: TRBJ2-7; CDR3 length: 16; V gene: TRBV7-2; CDR3 DNA: TGTGCCAGCAGCTTAGGGCTAGCGGGAGATGGGGACGAGCAGTACTTC; CDR3 protein: CASSLGLAGDGDEQYF
D gene: -; clone size: -; J gene: TRBJ2-3; CDR3 length: 12; V gene: TRBV5-1; CDR3 DNA: TGCGCCAGCAGCTTGGCAGGGGATACGCAGTATTTT; CDR3 protein: CASSLAGDTQYF
D gene: -; clone size: -; J gene: TRBJ2-1; CDR3 length: 13; V gene: TRBV12-5; CDR3 DNA: TGTGCTAGTGGTTGGGGCCCTCCCAATGAGCAGTTCTTC; CDR3 protein: CASGWGPPNEQFF
D gene: -; clone size: -; J gene: TRBJ2-5; CDR3 length: 11; V gene: TRBV11-2; CDR3 DNA: TGTGCCAGCAGCCCGGAGGAGACCCAGTACTTC; CDR3 protein: CASSPEETQYF
D gene: -; clone size: -; J gene: TRBJ2-1; CDR3 length: 18; V gene: TRBV27; CDR3 DNA: TGTGCCAGCAGTTATAGCCCCTATCGCGAGGAATCCTACAATGAGCAGTTCTTC; CDR3 protein: CASSYSPYREESYNEQFF
D gene: TRBD2; clone size: -; J gene: TRBJ2-1; CDR3 length: 17; V gene: TRBV5-1; CDR3 DNA: TGCGCCAGCAGCCCCGGAGGGGCGGCTAGCGGCGACAATGAGCAGTTCTTC; CDR3 protein: CASSPGGAASGDNEQFF
D gene: TRBD1; clone size: -; J gene: TRBJ1-2; CDR3 length: 15; V gene: TRBV28; CDR3 DNA: TGTGCCAGCAGTTCGGGGACAGGGGCAGTGTATGGCTACACCTTC; CDR3 protein: CASSSGTGAVYGYTF
D gene: -; clone size: once; J gene: TRBJ2-7; CDR3 length: 13; V gene: TRBV6-5; CDR3 DNA: TGTGCCAGCAGTTATGGACGGCGCTACGAGCAGTACTTC; CDR3 protein: CASSYGRRYEQYF
D gene: -; clone size: -; J gene: TRBJ2-7; CDR3 length: 11; V gene: TRBV29-1; CDR3 DNA: TGCAGCGCCCAAACTAGTGGCGAGCAGTACTTC; CDR3 protein: CSAQTSGEQYF
D gene: -; clone size: few; J gene: TRBJ2-3; CDR3 length: 12; V gene: TRBV5-1; CDR3 DNA: TGCGCCAGCAGCTTAACCACAGATACGCAGTATTTT; CDR3 protein: CASSLTTDTQYF
D gene: TRBD1; clone size: -; J gene: TRBJ1-1; CDR3 length: 14; V gene: TRBV6-1; CDR3 DNA: TGTGCCAGCAGCCACAGGGGAATTGGCACTGAAGCTTTCTTT; CDR3 protein: CASSHRGIGTEAFF